The present entry profiles one T cell receptor (beta chain) with its context. The antigen remains unidentified. These data belong to a study of T cells expressing NK-cell markers. Per the germline V gene, CDR1 is DFQATT and CDR2 is SNEGSKA (reference sequence). This CDR3 spans 15 amino acids. Overall study findings and caveats: Topping the CD3+CD56-NKG2C+ fraction as well were these clonotypes, in a handful of donors. Five or six donors showed dominant NKG2C+ clonotypes comprising roughly 1.0-7.5% of their CD8+ T cells.

TCRdb re-analyzed the 5' RACE reads; it lists each CDR3 protein once, without DNA. This sample's table has approximately 460,000 distinct CDR3 sequences. The TCR originated in a woman aged 18 to 75 in good health. Material: blood T cells: a sorted CD56 or NKG2C T cell subset, CD4+ or CD8+ T cells, or bulk PBMC T cells (not recorded which). This chain connects TRBV20-1 to TRBJ2-1; without DNA, the TCRdb call of TRBD2 cannot be checked. The CDR3 is CSARVGTSDYNEQFF.